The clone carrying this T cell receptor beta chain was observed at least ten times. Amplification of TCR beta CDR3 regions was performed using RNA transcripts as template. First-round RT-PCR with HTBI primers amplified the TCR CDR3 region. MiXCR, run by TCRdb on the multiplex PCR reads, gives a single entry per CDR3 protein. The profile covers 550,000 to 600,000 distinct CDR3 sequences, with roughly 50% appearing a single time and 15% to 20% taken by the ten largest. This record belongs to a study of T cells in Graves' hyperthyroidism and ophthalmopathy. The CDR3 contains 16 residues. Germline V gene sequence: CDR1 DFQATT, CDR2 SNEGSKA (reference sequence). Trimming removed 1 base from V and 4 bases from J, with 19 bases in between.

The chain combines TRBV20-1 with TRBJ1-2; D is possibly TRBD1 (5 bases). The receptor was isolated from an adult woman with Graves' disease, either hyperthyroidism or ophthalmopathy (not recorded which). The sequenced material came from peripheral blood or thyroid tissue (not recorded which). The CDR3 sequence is CSARGAGHYLVYGYTF. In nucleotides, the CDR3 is TGCAGTGCTAGAGGAGCTGGACACTACCTGGTCTATGGCTACACCTTC.